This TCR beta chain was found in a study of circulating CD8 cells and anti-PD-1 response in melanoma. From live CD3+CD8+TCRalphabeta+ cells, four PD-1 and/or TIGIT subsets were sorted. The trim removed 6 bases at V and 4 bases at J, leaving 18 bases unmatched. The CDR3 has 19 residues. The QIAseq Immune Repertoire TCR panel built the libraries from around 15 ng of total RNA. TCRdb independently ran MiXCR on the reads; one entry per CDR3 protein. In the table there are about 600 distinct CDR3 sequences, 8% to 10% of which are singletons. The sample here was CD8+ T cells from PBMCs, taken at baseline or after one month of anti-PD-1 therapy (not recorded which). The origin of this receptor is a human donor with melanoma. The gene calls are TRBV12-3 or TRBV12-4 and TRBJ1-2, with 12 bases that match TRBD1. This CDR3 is CASRRIKRDRGPLPYGYTF. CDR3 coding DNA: TGTGCCAGCAGGCGGATAAAACGGGACAGGGGGCCCCTCCCCTATGGCTACACCTTC.